This TCR beta chain came from a study of blood T cell repertoires in COVID-19. Germline lookup yields CDR1 MDHEN and CDR2 SYDVKM. J was trimmed by 6 bases and V by 6 bases; bases with no gene match: 2. The CDR3 contains 12 residues. The method was immunoSEQ multiplex PCR; TCRdb's version includes in-frame clones alone and lacks a portion of them. The sample lists about 240,000 clones, 70% to 85% occurring once. The rearrangement uses TRBV28 and TRBJ1-5; TRBD1 aligns across 7 bases. The clonotype comes from a woman aged 80 or older with acute or convalescent COVID-19. The specimen sequenced was peripheral blood. This CDR3 reads CASRTGSQPQHF. The CDR3 DNA sequence: TGTGCCAGCAGGACAGGGAGTCAGCCCCAGCATTTT.